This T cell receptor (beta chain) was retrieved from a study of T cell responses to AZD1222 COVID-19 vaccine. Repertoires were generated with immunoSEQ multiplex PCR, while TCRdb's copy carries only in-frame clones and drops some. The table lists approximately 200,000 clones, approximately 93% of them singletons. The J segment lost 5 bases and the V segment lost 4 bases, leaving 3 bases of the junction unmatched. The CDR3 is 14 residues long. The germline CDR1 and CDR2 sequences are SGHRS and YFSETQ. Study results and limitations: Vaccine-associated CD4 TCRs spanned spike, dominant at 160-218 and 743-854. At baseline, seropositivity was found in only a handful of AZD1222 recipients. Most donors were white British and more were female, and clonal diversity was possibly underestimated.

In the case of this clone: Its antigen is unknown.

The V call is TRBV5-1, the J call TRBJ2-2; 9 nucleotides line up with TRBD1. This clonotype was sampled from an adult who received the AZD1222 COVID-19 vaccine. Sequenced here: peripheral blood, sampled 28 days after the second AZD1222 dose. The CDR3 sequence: CASSRTGVTGELFF. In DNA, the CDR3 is TGCGCCAGCAGCAGGACAGGGGTTACCGGGGAGCTGTTTTTT. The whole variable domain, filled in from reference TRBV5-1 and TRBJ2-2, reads KAGVTQTPRYLIKTRGQQVTLSCSPISGHRSVSWYQQTPGQGLQFLFEYFSETQRNKGNFPGRFSGRQFSNSRSEMNVSTLELGDSALYLCASSRTGVTGELFFGEGSRLTVL.